This is a list of T cell receptor beta chains from one sample in a study of OX40 agonist ivuxolimab in advanced cancers. TCRdb's copy holds only in-frame clones and misses some; the assay was immunoSEQ multiplex PCR. Of around 47,000 clones detected, 75% to 90% appear once; the ten largest clones hold 14% to 15%. Sample: CD4+ or CD8+ T cells sorted from blood, taken in a trial of the OX40 agonist ivuxolimab. The receptors were gathered from an adult with an advanced solid tumor such as melanoma, head and neck, liver or kidney cancer. The CDR3 runs from the conserved cysteine through the conserved F or W. D genes are given only for firm matches. Size is omitted from some rows. Given values are once, few, many or a class for expanded clones.

d_call: TRBD2
j_call: TRBJ2-7
clone_size: once
v_call: TRBV6-5
cdr3_nt: TGTGCCAGCAGCCTTTCTAGCGGGGCGACCTACGAGCAGTACTTC
cdr3_aa: CASSLSSGATYEQYF

d_call: .
j_call: TRBJ1-2
clone_size: .
v_call: TRBV4-3
cdr3_nt: TGCGCCAGCAGCCAAGATGGCAGGGCGAACTATGGCTACACCTTC
cdr3_aa: CASSQDGRANYGYTF

d_call: TRBD1
j_call: TRBJ1-5
clone_size: .
v_call: TRBV19
cdr3_nt: TGTGCCAGTTGGGACAGGGGAGAAGTCTACGGTCAGCCCCAGCATTTT
cdr3_aa: CASWDRGEVYGQPQHF

d_call: .
j_call: TRBJ1-1
clone_size: .
v_call: TRBV15
cdr3_nt: TGTGCCACCAGCAGAGAATCGGGTCAGAACACTGAAGCTTTCTTT
cdr3_aa: CATSRESGQNTEAFF

d_call: .
j_call: TRBJ2-1
clone_size: .
v_call: TRBV2
cdr3_nt: TGTGCCAGCAGGGGCTCCTACAATGAGCAGTTCTTC
cdr3_aa: CASRGSYNEQFF

d_call: .
j_call: TRBJ2-7
clone_size: .
v_call: TRBV4-3
cdr3_nt: TGCGCCAGCAGCCAAACAGGGAGCTTTAACTACGAGCAGTACTTC
cdr3_aa: CASSQTGSFNYEQYF

d_call: .
j_call: TRBJ1-5
clone_size: .
v_call: TRBV4-1
cdr3_nt: TGCGCCAGCAGCCAAGAAACTGGCAACAATCAGCCCCAGCATTTT
cdr3_aa: CASSQETGNNQPQHF

d_call: .
j_call: TRBJ1-2
clone_size: .
v_call: TRBV4-1
cdr3_nt: TGCGCCAGCAGCCGCGGCCACTCCCTGTATGGCTACACCTTC
cdr3_aa: CASSRGHSLYGYTF

d_call: .
j_call: TRBJ2-7
clone_size: .
v_call: TRBV9
cdr3_nt: TGTGCCAGCAGCGTAGGTAGCCGCCGAGGGTCTCAGGAGCAGTACTTC
cdr3_aa: CASSVGSRRGSQEQYF

d_call: .
j_call: TRBJ2-6
clone_size: .
v_call: TRBV4-3
cdr3_nt: TGCGCCAGCAGCCAAGAGTGGGGGGAGCGGCTGGCTGGGGCCAACGTCCTGACTTTC
cdr3_aa: CASSQEWGERLAGANVLTF

d_call: TRBD2
j_call: TRBJ2-3
clone_size: medium-sized
v_call: TRBV6-4
cdr3_nt: TGTGCCAGCAGTACTAGCGGGGGCACAGATACGCAGTATTTT
cdr3_aa: CASSTSGGTDTQYF

d_call: TRBD1
j_call: TRBJ1-1
clone_size: .
v_call: TRBV19
cdr3_nt: TGTGCCAGTATCGCACGACAGGGGGCGATCACTGAAGCTTTCTTT
cdr3_aa: CASIARQGAITEAFF

d_call: .
j_call: TRBJ2-7
clone_size: .
v_call: TRBV6-6
cdr3_nt: TGTGCCAGCAGTTACGCGAAGGGGGGGGGAGAGGACGAGCAGTACTTC
cdr3_aa: CASSYAKGGGEDEQYF

d_call: .
j_call: TRBJ1-5
clone_size: .
v_call: TRBV30
cdr3_nt: TGTGCCTGGAGTGTATCGGGTTTTTTTTCAATACGTCAGCCCCAGCATTTT
cdr3_aa: CAWSVSGFFSIRQPQHF

d_call: .
j_call: TRBJ1-1
clone_size: .
v_call: TRBV2
cdr3_nt: TGTGCCAGTCGAGCCGACAGTGAAGCTTTCTTT
cdr3_aa: CASRADSEAFF

d_call: .
j_call: TRBJ2-7
clone_size: once
v_call: TRBV11-2
cdr3_nt: TGTGCCAGCAGCACATCGGGCCCAAAAGCGGGCGAGCAGTACTTC
cdr3_aa: CASSTSGPKAGEQYF

d_call: TRBD2
j_call: TRBJ2-3
clone_size: .
v_call: TRBV4-1
cdr3_nt: TGCGCCAGCAGCCAAACCCTGGGACTAGCGGAGAGCACAGATACGCAGTATTTT
cdr3_aa: CASSQTLGLAESTDTQYF

d_call: .
j_call: TRBJ1-3
clone_size: .
v_call: TRBV21-1
cdr3_nt: TGTGCCAGCACTCCCGTCCCGGGGAATAGTTCCTTACGAAACACCATATATTTT
cdr3_aa: CASTPVPGNSSLRNTIYF

d_call: .
j_call: TRBJ1-4
clone_size: .
v_call: TRBV4-3
cdr3_nt: TGCGCCAGCAGCCAAGATAGGGGAGGCTATGAACTGTTTTTT
cdr3_aa: CASSQDRGGYELFF

d_call: TRBD2
j_call: TRBJ2-5
clone_size: .
v_call: TRBV19
cdr3_nt: TGTGCCAGTAGTATCCCCTTTAGCGGGGGAGCGGAGACCCAGTACTTC
cdr3_aa: CASSIPFSGGAETQYF

d_call: .
j_call: TRBJ2-5
clone_size: .
v_call: TRBV5-6
cdr3_nt: TGTGCCAGCAGCTTGGAACTAGAAGAGACCCAGTACTTC
cdr3_aa: CASSLELEETQYF

d_call: .
j_call: TRBJ2-5
clone_size: .
v_call: TRBV27
cdr3_nt: TGTGCCAGCAGTTTATGGTCCGGGGGTGGGGAGACCCAGTACTTC
cdr3_aa: CASSLWSGGGETQYF

d_call: .
j_call: TRBJ1-4
clone_size: .
v_call: TRBV27
cdr3_nt: TGTGCCAGCAGTGTCATTACCTCGGCCGGTAATGAAAAACTGTTTTTT
cdr3_aa: CASSVITSAGNEKLFF

d_call: TRBD1
j_call: TRBJ1-1
clone_size: .
v_call: TRBV2
cdr3_nt: TGTGCCAGCAGTGGGGCCCGGGACAGGGGGCCGAACACTGAAGCTTTCTTT
cdr3_aa: CASSGARDRGPNTEAFF

d_call: .
j_call: TRBJ2-7
clone_size: .
v_call: TRBV5-6
cdr3_nt: TGTGCCAGCAGCTCCCCCGGGGACTACGAGCAGTACTTC
cdr3_aa: CASSSPGDYEQYF

d_call: .
j_call: TRBJ2-7
clone_size: .
v_call: TRBV2
cdr3_nt: TGTGCCAGCAGCCCACCCCCCTACGAGCAGTACTTC
cdr3_aa: CASSPPPYEQYF

d_call: TRBD1
j_call: TRBJ2-7
clone_size: .
v_call: TRBV6-5
cdr3_nt: TGTGCCAGCAGCTACTCGACAGGGGCTGAGCAGTACTTC
cdr3_aa: CASSYSTGAEQYF